These 2 T cell receptor beta chains came from one sample sequenced in a study of T cell responses to AZD1222 COVID-19 vaccine. Measured with immunoSEQ multiplex PCR; TCRdb has only the in-frame clones, and not every one. The profile shows roughly 180,000 clones, 75% to 90% of them singletons. Sequencing used peripheral blood, obtained on day 0 of AZD1222 vaccination. These receptors were collected from an adult in good health.

The chain recombines TRBV3-1 (or the pseudogene TRBV3-2) with TRBJ2-1, with a tentative D call TRBD2 (6 bases). The CDR3 consists of 15 residues. CDR1 is LGHDT and CDR2 is YNNKEL in the germline V gene (reference sequence). V lost 3 bases and J 8 bases, leaving 17 bases between the germline ends. CDR3: CASSHPAGLFDEQFF. The CDR3 DNA reads as TGTGCCAGCAGCCACCCGGCGGGGTTATTCGATGAGCAGTTCTTC.

The chain combines TRBV2 with TRBJ2-2; D is undetermined. V shed 3 bases and J shed 5 bases, with 16 bases lying between them. This CDR3 has 16 amino acids. Germline CDR1 and CDR2: SNHLY and FYNNEI. The CDR3 spells CASSEGSRGGTGELFF. The DNA of the CDR3 is TGTGCCAGCAGTGAGGGTTCCCGAGGTGGTACCGGGGAGCTGTTTTTT.